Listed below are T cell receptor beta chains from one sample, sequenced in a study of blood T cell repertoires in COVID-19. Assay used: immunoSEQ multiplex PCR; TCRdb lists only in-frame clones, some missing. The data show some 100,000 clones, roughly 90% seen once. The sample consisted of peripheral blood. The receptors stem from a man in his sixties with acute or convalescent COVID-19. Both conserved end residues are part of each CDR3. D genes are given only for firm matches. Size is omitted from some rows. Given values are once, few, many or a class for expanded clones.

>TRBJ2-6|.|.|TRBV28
TGTGCCAGCACTCCGAGGTCCGGGTCCGGGGCCAACGTCCTGACTTTC
CASTPRSGSGANVLTF
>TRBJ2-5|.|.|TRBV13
TGTGCCAGCAGCCAAGGGAGGCAAGAGACCCAGTACTTC
CASSQGRQETQYF
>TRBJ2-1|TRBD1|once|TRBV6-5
TGTGCCAGCAGACCCGGGACAGGGTTCTACAATGAGCAGTTCTTC
CASRPGTGFYNEQFF
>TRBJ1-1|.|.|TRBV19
TGTGCCAGTAGTCCGGCAGCGTTTATGAACACTGAAGCTTTCTTT
CASSPAAFMNTEAFF
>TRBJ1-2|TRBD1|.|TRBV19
TGTGCCAGTACCCCGTCAGGGGACAGGGATCCTTATGGCTACACCTTC
CASTPSGDRDPYGYTF
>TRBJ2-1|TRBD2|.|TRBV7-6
TGTGCCAGCAGCTTGGGGGGCAGCGGGAGTTTGGCCTACAATGAGCAGTTCTTC
CASSLGGSGSLAYNEQFF
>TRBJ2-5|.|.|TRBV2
TGTGCCAGCGGCCAGGCGAGAGAGACCCAGTACTTC
CASGQARETQYF
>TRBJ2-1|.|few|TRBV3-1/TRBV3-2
TGTGCCAGCAGCCAAGCCCTATTTAGGAGCTCCTACAATGAGCAGTTCTTC
CASSQALFRSSYNEQFF
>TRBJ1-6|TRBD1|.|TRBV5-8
TGTGCCAGCAGCCGAAAGGGGACAGGATTAAATTCACCCCTCCACTTT
CASSRKGTGLNSPLHF
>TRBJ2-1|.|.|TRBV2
TGTGCCAGCAGTGAAGCCCCTTCCTACAATGAGCAGTTCTTC
CASSEAPSYNEQFF
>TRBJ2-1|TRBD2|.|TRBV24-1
TGTGCCACCCACCTCGTATGCGGGAGGGTCTCCTACAATGAGCAGTTCTTC
CATHLVCGRVSYNEQFF
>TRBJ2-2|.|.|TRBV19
TGTGCCAGTAGTATCGACAGGAGGAACACCGGGGAGCTGTTTTTT
CASSIDRRNTGELFF
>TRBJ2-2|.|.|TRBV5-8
TGTGCCAGCAGCCGGGGGTTCATCGCGAACACCGGGGAGCTGTTTTTT
CASSRGFIANTGELFF
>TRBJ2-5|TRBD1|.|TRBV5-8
TGTGCCAGCCGCAGAGGACAGGTCTTTTCGGAGACCCAGTACTTC
CASRRGQVFSETQYF
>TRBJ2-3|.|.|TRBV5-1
TGCGCCAGCAGCTTGGCCGGGGCGGGGCCCACAGATACGCAGTATTTT
CASSLAGAGPTDTQYF
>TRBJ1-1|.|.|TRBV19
TGTGCCAGCTGGAACACTGAAGCTTTCTTT
CASWNTEAFF
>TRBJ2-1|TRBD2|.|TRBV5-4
TGTGCCAGCAGCCCCGGGACTAGCGGGATACCGGAGCAGTTCTTC
CASSPGTSGIPEQFF